Presented here are 23 T cell receptor beta chains from one specimen sequenced in a study of blood T cell repertoires in COVID-19. Sequencing used immunoSEQ multiplex PCR; TCRdb keeps in-frame clones, though not all of them. The data show a few hundred thousand clones, with 70% to 85% seen just once and 3% to 4% held by the top ten. Sequencing was carried out using PBMCs or T cells enriched from blood (not recorded which). The origin of the receptors is an older woman who had recovered from COVID-19.

The V gene is TRBV25-1, the J gene TRBJ2-7; D is perhaps TRBD2 (6 bases). The germline gives CDR1 MGHDK, CDR2 SYGVNS. V dropped 5 bases and J dropped 3 bases, with 14 bases sitting between them. The CDR3 is 14 residues long. In nucleotides, the CDR3 is TGTGCCAGCAGTTCACATCTGGGAGGCTACGAGCAGTACTTC. Translated: CASSSHLGGYEQYF.

This clone was detected once. The chain links TRBV2 to TRBJ1-2; TRBD1 might be the D (5 bases). V was shortened by 7 bases and J by 8 bases, with 20 bases between the two germline ends. This CDR3 is 14 amino acids long. Germline assignment: CDR1 SNHLY and CDR2 FYNNEI. The DNA for the CDR3 is TGTGCCAGCACCCAGGGTCTCAGCGCGAACGGCTACACCTTC. Translated, it gives CASTQGLSANGYTF.

The rearrangement uses TRBV10-3 and TRBJ1-2; 9 nucleotides line up with TRBD1. CDR1 and CDR2 from the germline V gene are ENHRY and SYGVKD. The CDR3 spans 17 residues. J was trimmed by 1 base and V by 2 bases; bases with no gene match: 8. DNA of the CDR3: TGTGCCATCAGTGAGAGAGGGACAGGGAGGCTTAACTATGGCTACACCTTC. Translating it yields CAISERGTGRLNYGYTF.

The sample holds one count of this clone. This chain connects TRBV19 to TRBJ1-5; D unclear. The CDR3 loop spans 16 amino acids. The V gene lost 0 bases and the J gene lost 11 bases, with 20 bases spanning the gap. Germline V lookup: CDR1 LNHDA, CDR2 SQIVND (reference sequence). The CDR3 here is CASSIDQRGPRPAQHF. CDR3 bases: TGTGCCAGTAGTATAGATCAAAGAGGGCCCCGTCCAGCCCAGCATTTT.

CDR3 bases: TGCGCCAGCAGCTTGGGGACAGCCGATCTAGGGGAAAAACTGTTTTTT. It yields the protein CASSLGTADLGEKLFF. The rearrangement links TRBV5-1 to TRBJ1-4; D might be TRBD1 (6 bases). V was clipped by 0 bases and J by 8 bases, with 17 bases between them. Germline CDR1 and CDR2: SGHRS and YFSETQ. The CDR3 is 16 amino acids.

DNA for the CDR3: TGCAGCGGTAGCAGGGGATCGAACACTGAAGCTTTCTTT. Translated, it gives CSGSRGSNTEAFF. J is TRBJ1-1 and V is TRBV29-1, with D possibly matching TRBD1 (6 bases). CDR3 length: 13 amino acids. Looked up from germline, CDR1 is SQVTM and CDR2 is ANQGSEA. Trimming removed 7 bases from V and 1 base from J, with 13 bases in between. The variable domain in full, with the rest retrieved from reference TRBV29-1 and TRBJ1-1, is SAVISQKPSRDICQRGTSLTIQCQVDSQVTMMFWYRQQPGQSLTLIATANQGSEATYESGFVIDKFPISRPNLTFSTLTVSNMSPEDSSIYLCSGSRGSNTEAFFGQGTRLTVV.

This clone has more than one count but fewer than ten. CDR3 sequence: CASSLGGRPSYEQYF. CDR3 DNA: TGTGCCAGCAGCTTAGGTGGGAGGCCATCTTACGAGCAGTACTTC. V is TRBV7-8 and J is TRBJ2-7, with D possibly TRBD2 on 6 matching bases. Germline CDR1 and CDR2: SGHVS and FQNEAQ. With 1 base removed from V and 4 bases from J, the gap between germline ends came to 14 bases. CDR3 size: 15 residues. The full variable domain, its missing parts supplied by reference TRBV7-8 and TRBJ2-7, is GAGVSQSPRYKVAKRGQDVALRCDPISGHVSLFWYQQALGQGPEFLTYFQNEAQLDKSGLPSDRFFAERPEGSVSTLKIQRTQQEDSAVYLCASSLGGRPSYEQYFGPGTRLTVT.

This clone was observed a few times. The chain carries TRBV4-2 and TRBJ1-5; 11 positions match TRBD1. The length of the CDR3 is 16 residues. V gave up 1 base and J gave up 2 bases; unmatched junction bases: 1. CDR1 is LGHNA and CDR2 is YNFKEQ in the germline V gene. CDR3 DNA sequence: TGTGCCAGCAGCCAAGCGGGACAGGGGGGCAATCAGCCCCAGCATTTT. Translating gives CASSQAGQGGNQPQHF.

J is TRBJ1-2 and V is TRBV9, with TRBD1 as a possible D gene (5 bases). Germline values: CDR1 SGDLS, CDR2 YYNGEE. This CDR3 has 14 amino acids. V lost 0 bases to trimming and J lost 8 bases, with 14 bases between them. CDR3 bases: TGTGCCAGCAGCGTAGCGGCGGGGACGCGGGGCTACACCTTC. This translates into CASSVAAGTRGYTF.

J is TRBJ2-5 and V is TRBV5-6, with D possibly being TRBD2 (5 bases). V lost 3 bases, J lost 2 bases, and 8 bases lay in between. CDR3 size: 13 residues. The germline V gene encodes CDR1 SGHDT and CDR2 YYEEEE. The CDR3 spells CASSWERQETQYF. CDR3 DNA: TGTGCCAGCAGCTGGGAGAGGCAAGAGACCCAGTACTTC.

This clone was seen only a few times. The chain uses TRBV19 and TRBJ1-5, with D unresolved. Looked up from germline, CDR1 is LNHDA and CDR2 is SQIVND (reference sequence). V gave up 7 bases and J gave up 1 base, with 8 bases separating them. The CDR3 runs 13 residues. CDR3 amino acids: CASTSYSNQPQHF. CDR3 DNA sequence: TGTGCCAGTACATCCTACAGCAATCAGCCCCAGCATTTT.

The V call is TRBV5-6, the J call TRBJ2-5, with D possibly TRBD1 on 6 matching bases. CDR3 length: 15 residues. Germline V CDR1 and CDR2: SGHDT, YYEEEE. Deletions cut 3 bases from V and 4 bases from J, with 16 bases between. The CDR3 sequence is CASSSQGGGRETQYF. CDR3 DNA: TGTGCCAGCAGCTCCCAGGGTGGGGGCCGAGAGACCCAGTACTTC.

The V and J genes are TRBV3-1 (or the pseudogene TRBV3-2) and TRBJ2-5, with a possible D match to TRBD1 (6 bases). Germline-derived CDR1 and CDR2 are LGHDT and YNNKEL (reference sequence). Trimming took off 1 base at V and 5 bases at J, with 11 bases between the two ends. This CDR3 spans 14 amino acids. CDR3 region: CASSQGGPVETQYF. In nucleotides, the CDR3 is TGTGCCAGCAGCCAAGGGGGGCCCGTGGAGACCCAGTACTTC.

The rearrangement joins TRBV11-1 to TRBJ1-6, with TRBD1 matching 7 bases. The ends lost 5 bases at V and 4 bases at J; junction bases unmatched: 5. CDR1 is SGHAT, CDR2 FQDESV, per germline (reference sequence). The CDR3 loop spans 15 amino acids. CDR3 nucleotides: TGTGCCAGCAGCAACCGACAGGGATATAATTCACCCCTCCACTTT. Translated, it gives CASSNRQGYNSPLHF.

This chain connects TRBV7-2 to TRBJ2-1; TRBD1 is a possible D gene (5 bases). Trimming pared 1 base from V and 10 bases from J, leaving 8 bases between. Germline V gene lookup returns CDR1 SGHTA and CDR2 FQGNSA. The CDR3 length is 12 residues. CDR3 sequence: CASSLDPGEQFF. Here the CDR3 DNA reads TGTGCCAGCAGCTTAGACCCAGGGGAGCAGTTCTTC.

This chain links TRBV19 with TRBJ2-7, with D maybe TRBD2 (6 bases). This CDR3 has 13 residues. V dropped 1 base and J dropped 5 bases, with 9 bases sitting between them. CDR1 LNHDA and CDR2 SQIVND come from the germline V gene (reference sequence). The CDR3 nucleotides read TGTGCCAGTAGTATAGCGGGGAGGAACGAGCAGTACTTC. Translating it yields CASSIAGRNEQYF. Using reference TRBV19 and TRBJ2-7 for the parts outside the CDR3, the full variable domain is DGGITQSPKYLFRKEGQNVTLSCEQNLNHDAMYWYRQDPGQGLRLIYYSQIVNDFQKGDIAEGYSVSREKKESFPLTVTSAQKNPTAFYLCASSIAGRNEQYFGPGTRLTVT.

This chain links TRBV14 with TRBJ2-4, with 10 positions matching TRBD2. The CDR3 loop spans 17 amino acids. The V gene end was trimmed by 4 bases and the J gene end by 3 bases; junction bases not matched to a gene: 9. Germline lookup yields CDR1 SGHDN and CDR2 FVKESK. CDR3 bases: TGTGCCAGCAGCCCCGGGGGGCTAGCGGGAGTCAAAAACATTCAGTACTTC. Translating it yields CASSPGGLAGVKNIQYF. The complete variable domain, with remaining parts taken from reference TRBV14 and TRBJ2-4, reads EAGVTQFPSHSVIEKGQTVTLRCDPISGHDNLYWYRRVMGKEIKFLLHFVKESKQDESGMPNNRFLAERTGGTYSTLKVQPAELEDSGVYFCASSPGGLAGVKNIQYFGAGTRLSVL.

The CDR3 here is CASSQDMLAGNYEQYF. The DNA for the CDR3 is TGCGCCAGCAGCCAAGATATGTTAGCGGGGAACTACGAGCAGTACTTC. This chain connects TRBV4-3 to TRBJ2-7, with 8 nucleotides matching TRBD2. After removal of 0 bases from V and 3 bases from J, the junction contained 7 bases not matched to a gene. In germline, CDR1 is LGHNA, CDR2 YSLEER. The CDR3 is made up of 16 amino acids.

The sample holds a few counts of this clone. The CDR3 loop reads CASSWGQGRESYGYTF. Written as DNA, the CDR3 is TGTGCCAGCAGCTGGGGACAGGGAAGAGAAAGCTATGGCTACACCTTC. The gene calls are TRBV7-2 and TRBJ1-2; TRBD1 matches at 9 bases. Germline values: CDR1 SGHTA, CDR2 FQGNSA. Trimming at V came to 4 bases and at J to 4 bases, leaving 10 bases not matched to a gene. The CDR3 runs 16 residues.

The rearrangement joins TRBV3-1 (or the pseudogene TRBV3-2) to TRBJ1-1, with 11 bases lining up with TRBD1. The CDR3 contains 16 residues. Per germline, CDR1 LGHDT and CDR2 YNNKEL (reference sequence). The trim removed 2 bases at V and 5 bases at J, leaving 7 bases unmatched. The CDR3 region has the DNA TGTGCCAGCAGCCAACGGACAGGGGGCTCTCGAACTGAAGCTTTCTTT. Translating it yields CASSQRTGGSRTEAFF.

The genes are TRBV7-9 and TRBJ2-5; 8 bases match TRBD1. The CDR3 is made up of 16 amino acids. Germline V lookup: CDR1 SEHNR, CDR2 FQNEAQ (reference sequence). V gave up 1 base and J gave up 0 bases; unmatched junction bases: 4. The CDR3 DNA is TGTGCCAGCAGCTTAGGGACAGGGTCGTACCAAGAGACCCAGTACTTC. Its protein product is CASSLGTGSYQETQYF.

This chain uses TRBV5-4 with TRBJ1-4; a possible D gene is TRBD1 (6 bases). Deletions cut 2 bases from V and 0 bases from J, with 8 bases between. Per germline, CDR1 SGHNT and CDR2 YYREEE (reference sequence). The CDR3 is 15 amino acids. Here the CDR3 reads CASSLGGSTNEKLFF. CDR3 DNA: TGTGCCAGCAGCTTAGGGGGTTCAACTAATGAAAAACTGTTTTTT.

The chain employs TRBV7-2 and TRBJ1-2; D unclear. V lost 6 bases and J 0 bases, leaving 8 bases between the germline ends. Germline V gene lookup returns CDR1 SGHTA and CDR2 FQGNSA. CDR3 length: 13 amino acids. The CDR3 region is CASSLGANYGYTF. CDR3 DNA sequence: TGTGCCAGCAGTCTAGGAGCTAACTATGGCTACACCTTC.